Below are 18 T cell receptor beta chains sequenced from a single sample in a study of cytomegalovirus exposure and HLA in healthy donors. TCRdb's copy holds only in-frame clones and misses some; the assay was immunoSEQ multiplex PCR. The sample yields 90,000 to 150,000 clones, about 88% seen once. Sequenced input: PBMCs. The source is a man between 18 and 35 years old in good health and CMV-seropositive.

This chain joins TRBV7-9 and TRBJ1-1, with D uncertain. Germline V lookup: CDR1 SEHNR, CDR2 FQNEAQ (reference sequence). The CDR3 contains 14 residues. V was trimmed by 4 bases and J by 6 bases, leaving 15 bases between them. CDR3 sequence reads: CASSSFPRSAEAFF. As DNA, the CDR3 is TGTGCCAGCAGCTCCTTCCCGAGGAGTGCTGAAGCTTTCTTT.

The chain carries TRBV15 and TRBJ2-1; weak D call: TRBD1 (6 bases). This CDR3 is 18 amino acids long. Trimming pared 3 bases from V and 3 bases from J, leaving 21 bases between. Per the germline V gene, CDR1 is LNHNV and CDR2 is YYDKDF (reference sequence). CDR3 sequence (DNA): TGTGCCACCAGCAGGACCCCAGGGGAGAGGTTCGGCTACAATGAGCAGTTCTTC. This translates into CATSRTPGERFGYNEQFF.

The CDR3 DNA follows: TGCGCCAGCAGCTTGGAACCCCTCCGGCAGGGTGTAAAAGAGACCCAGTACTTC. Its protein is CASSLEPLRQGVKETQYF. J is TRBJ2-5 and V is TRBV5-1, with D perhaps TRBD1 (5 bases). Trimming took 0 bases from V and 3 from J, leaving 21 bases between them. This CDR3 comprises 18 residues. In germline, CDR1 is SGHRS, CDR2 YFSETQ.

Here the CDR3 DNA reads TGTGCCAGCAGTGGCATCGGGGGAGGGAAGAACACTGAAGCTTTCTTT. This gives the protein CASSGIGGGKNTEAFF. The genes are TRBV2 and TRBJ1-1, with D perhaps TRBD1 (5 bases). Trimming shortened V by 4 bases and J by 1 base, and 16 bases separated the two germline ends. In germline, CDR1 is SNHLY, CDR2 FYNNEI. The CDR3 totals 16 residues.

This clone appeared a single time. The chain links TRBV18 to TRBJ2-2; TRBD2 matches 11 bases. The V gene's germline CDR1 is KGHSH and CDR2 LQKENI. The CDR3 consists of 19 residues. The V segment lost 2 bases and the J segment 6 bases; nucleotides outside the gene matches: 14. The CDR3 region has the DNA TGTGCCAGCTCACCAACCCTAGCGGGGGGCCCAGCCCGGGCCGGGGAGCTGTTTTTT. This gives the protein CASSPTLAGGPARAGELFF.

The chain's CDR3 is CASSELGQGEKLFF. CDR3 nucleotides: TGCGCCAGCAGTGAACTGGGGCAGGGGGAAAAACTGTTTTTT. J is TRBJ1-4 and V is TRBV10-2; TRBD1 is a possible D gene (6 bases). Germline V CDR1 and CDR2: WSHSY, SAAADI. The CDR3 totals 14 residues. Trimming removed 3 bases from V and 8 bases from J, with 13 bases in between.

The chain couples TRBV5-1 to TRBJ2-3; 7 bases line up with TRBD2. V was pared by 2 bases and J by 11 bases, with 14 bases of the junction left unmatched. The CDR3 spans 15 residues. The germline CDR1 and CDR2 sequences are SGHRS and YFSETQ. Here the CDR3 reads CASSFDSGHRSEQYF. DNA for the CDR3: TGCGCCAGCAGCTTTGATAGCGGGCACAGATCGGAGCAGTATTTT.

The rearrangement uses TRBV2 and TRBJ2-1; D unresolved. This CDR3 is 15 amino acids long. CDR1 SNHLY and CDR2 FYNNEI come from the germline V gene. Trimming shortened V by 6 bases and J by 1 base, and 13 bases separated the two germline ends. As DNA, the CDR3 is TGTGCCAGCAGGGAGAGACTTGATTCCTACAATGAGCAGTTCTTC. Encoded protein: CASRERLDSYNEQFF.

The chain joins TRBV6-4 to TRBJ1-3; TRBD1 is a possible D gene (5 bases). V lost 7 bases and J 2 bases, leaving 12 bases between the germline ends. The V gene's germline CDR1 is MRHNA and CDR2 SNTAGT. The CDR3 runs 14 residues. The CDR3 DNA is TGTGCCAGCATTATTAGGGGAACTGGAAACACCATATATTTT. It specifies CASIIRGTGNTIYF.

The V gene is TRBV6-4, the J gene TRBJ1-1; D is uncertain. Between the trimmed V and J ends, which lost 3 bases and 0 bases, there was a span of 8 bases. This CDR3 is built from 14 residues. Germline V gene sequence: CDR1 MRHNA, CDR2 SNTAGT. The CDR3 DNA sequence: TGTGCCAGCAGTGAGGGAGGGCTGAACACTGAAGCTTTCTTT. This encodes CASSEGGLNTEAFF.

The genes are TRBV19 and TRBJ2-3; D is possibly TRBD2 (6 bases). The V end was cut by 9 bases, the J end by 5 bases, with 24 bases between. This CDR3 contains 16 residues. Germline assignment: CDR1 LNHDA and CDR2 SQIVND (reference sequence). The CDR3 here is CASRNTFVGGQDTQYF. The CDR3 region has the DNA TGTGCCAGCAGAAACACTTTCGTCGGGGGTCAAGATACGCAGTATTTT.

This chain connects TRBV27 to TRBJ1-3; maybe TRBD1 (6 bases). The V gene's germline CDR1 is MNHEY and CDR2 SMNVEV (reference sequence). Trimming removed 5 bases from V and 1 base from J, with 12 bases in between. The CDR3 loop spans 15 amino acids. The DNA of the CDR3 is TGTGCCAGCAGTGTGGACAGAACGTCTGGAAACACCATATATTTT. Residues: CASSVDRTSGNTIYF.

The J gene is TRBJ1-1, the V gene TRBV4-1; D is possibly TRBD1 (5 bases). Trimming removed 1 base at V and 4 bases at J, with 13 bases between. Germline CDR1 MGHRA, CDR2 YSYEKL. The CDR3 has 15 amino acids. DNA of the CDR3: TGCGCCAGCAGCCAAGTGGGGGGTTTGAGCACTGAAGCTTTCTTT. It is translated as CASSQVGGLSTEAFF.

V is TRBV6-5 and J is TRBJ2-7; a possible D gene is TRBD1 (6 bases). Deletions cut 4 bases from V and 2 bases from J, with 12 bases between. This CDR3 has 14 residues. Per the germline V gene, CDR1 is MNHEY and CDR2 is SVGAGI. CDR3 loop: CASSSFGGPYEQYF. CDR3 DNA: TGTGCCAGCAGTTCTTTTGGGGGCCCCTACGAGCAGTACTTC.

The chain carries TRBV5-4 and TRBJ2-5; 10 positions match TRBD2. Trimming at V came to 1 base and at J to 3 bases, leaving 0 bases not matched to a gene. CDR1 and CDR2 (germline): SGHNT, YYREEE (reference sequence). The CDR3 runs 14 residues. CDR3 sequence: CASSLTSGKETQYF. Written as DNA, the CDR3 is TGTGCCAGCAGCTTGACTAGCGGGAAAGAGACCCAGTACTTC. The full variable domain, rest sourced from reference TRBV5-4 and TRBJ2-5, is ETGVTQSPTHLIKTRGQQVTLRCSSQSGHNTVSWYQQALGQGPQFIFQYYREEENGRGNFPPRFSGLQFPNYSSELNVNALELDDSALYLCASSLTSGKETQYFGPGTRLLVL.

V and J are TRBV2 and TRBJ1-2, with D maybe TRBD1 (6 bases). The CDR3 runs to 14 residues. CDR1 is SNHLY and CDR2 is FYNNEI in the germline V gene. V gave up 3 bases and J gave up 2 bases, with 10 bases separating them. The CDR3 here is CASSDGQGNYGYTF. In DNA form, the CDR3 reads TGTGCCAGCAGTGATGGTCAGGGGAACTATGGCTACACCTTC.

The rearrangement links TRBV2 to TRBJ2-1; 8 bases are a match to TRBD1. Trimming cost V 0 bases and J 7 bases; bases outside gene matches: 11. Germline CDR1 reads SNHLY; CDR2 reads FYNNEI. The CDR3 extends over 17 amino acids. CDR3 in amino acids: CASSEALGQGAENEQFF. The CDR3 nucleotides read TGTGCCAGCAGTGAAGCGCTTGGGCAGGGGGCCGAGAATGAGCAGTTCTTC.

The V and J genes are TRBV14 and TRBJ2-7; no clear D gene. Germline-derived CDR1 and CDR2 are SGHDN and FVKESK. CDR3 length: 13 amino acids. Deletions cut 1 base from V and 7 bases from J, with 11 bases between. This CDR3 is CASSQGAFREQYF. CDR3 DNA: TGTGCCAGCAGCCAAGGGGCTTTTCGAGAGCAGTACTTC.